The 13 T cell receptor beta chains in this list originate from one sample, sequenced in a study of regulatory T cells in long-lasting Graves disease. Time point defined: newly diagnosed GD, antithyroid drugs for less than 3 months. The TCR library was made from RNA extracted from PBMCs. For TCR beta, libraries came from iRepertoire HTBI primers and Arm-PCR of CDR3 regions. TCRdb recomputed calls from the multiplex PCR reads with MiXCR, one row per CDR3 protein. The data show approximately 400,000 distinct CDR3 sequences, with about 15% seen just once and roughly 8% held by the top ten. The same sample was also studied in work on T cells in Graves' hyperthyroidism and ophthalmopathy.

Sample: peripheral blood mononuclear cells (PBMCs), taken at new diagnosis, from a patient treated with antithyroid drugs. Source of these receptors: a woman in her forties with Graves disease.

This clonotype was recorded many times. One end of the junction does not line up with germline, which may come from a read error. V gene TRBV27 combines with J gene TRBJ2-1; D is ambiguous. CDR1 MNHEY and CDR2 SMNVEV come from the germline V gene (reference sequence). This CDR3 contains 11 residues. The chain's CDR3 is CASSLSDEPFF. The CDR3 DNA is TGTGCCAGCAGTTTATCGGATGAGCCGTTCTTC.

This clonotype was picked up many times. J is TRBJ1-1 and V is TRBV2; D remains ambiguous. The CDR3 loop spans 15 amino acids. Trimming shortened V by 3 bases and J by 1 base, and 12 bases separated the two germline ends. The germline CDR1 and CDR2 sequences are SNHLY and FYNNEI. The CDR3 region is CASSEGRTANTEAFF. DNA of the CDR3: TGTGCCAGCAGTGAGGGTCGGACGGCGAACACTGAAGCTTTCTTT. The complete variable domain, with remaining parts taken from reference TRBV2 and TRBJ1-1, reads EPEVTQTPSHQVTQMGQEVILRCVPISNHLYFYWYRQILGQKVEFLVSFYNNEISEKSEIFDDQFSVERPDGSNFTLKIRSTKLEDSAMYFCASSEGRTANTEAFFGQGTRLTVV.

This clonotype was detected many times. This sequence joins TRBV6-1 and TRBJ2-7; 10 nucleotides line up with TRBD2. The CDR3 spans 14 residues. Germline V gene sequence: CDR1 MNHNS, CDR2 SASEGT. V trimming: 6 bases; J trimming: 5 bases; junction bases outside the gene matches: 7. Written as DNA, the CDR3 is TGTGCCAGCAGCGCCGGGACTAGCGCCAACGAGCAGTACTTC. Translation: CASSAGTSANEQYF.

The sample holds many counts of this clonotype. CDR3 protein: CASSYLSGRAVDKNIQYF. CDR3 nucleotide sequence: TGTGCCAGCAGCTACCTTAGCGGGAGGGCCGTGGACAAAAACATTCAGTACTTC. V usage is TRBV7-8 and J usage is TRBJ2-4, with 11 bases that match TRBD2. Germline CDR1 is SGHVS and CDR2 is FQNEAQ. The CDR3 runs to 18 residues. The V segment lost 4 bases and the J segment 3 bases; nucleotides outside the gene matches: 11.

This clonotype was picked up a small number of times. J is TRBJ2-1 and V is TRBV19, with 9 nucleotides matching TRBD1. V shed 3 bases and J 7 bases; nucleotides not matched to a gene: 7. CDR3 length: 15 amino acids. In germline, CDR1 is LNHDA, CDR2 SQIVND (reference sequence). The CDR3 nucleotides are TGTGCCAGTAGTATCATGGACAGGGGCCAGAATGAGCAGTTCTTC. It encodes CASSIMDRGQNEQFF.

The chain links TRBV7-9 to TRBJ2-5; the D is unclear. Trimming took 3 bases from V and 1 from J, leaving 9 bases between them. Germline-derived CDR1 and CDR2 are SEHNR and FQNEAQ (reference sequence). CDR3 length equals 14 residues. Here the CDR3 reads CASSLSLTQETQYF. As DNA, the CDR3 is TGTGCCAGCAGCTTGAGTCTTACCCAAGAGACCCAGTACTTC.

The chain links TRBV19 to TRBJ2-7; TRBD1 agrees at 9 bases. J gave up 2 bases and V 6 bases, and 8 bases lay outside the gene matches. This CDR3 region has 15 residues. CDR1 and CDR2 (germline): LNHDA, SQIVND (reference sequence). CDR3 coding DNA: TGTGCCAGTAGCGGCCCGGGACAGGGTGCCTACGAGCAGTACTTC. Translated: CASSGPGQGAYEQYF.

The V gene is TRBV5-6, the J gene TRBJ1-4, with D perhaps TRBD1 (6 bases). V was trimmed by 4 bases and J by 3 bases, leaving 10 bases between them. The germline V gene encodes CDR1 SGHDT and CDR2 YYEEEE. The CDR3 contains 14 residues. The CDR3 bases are TGTGCCAGCAGCGCGGGGGGGCCTAATGAAAAACTGTTTTTT. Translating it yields CASSAGGPNEKLFF.

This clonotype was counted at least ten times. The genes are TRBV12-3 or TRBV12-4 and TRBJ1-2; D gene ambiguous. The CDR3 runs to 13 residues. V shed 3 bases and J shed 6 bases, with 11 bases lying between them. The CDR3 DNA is TGTGCCAGCAGTTTCGGGCCTTCGGATGGCTACACCTTC. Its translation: CASSFGPSDGYTF.

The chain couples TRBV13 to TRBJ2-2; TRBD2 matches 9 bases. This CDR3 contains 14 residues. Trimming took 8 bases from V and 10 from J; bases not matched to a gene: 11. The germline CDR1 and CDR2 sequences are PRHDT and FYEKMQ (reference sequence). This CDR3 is CASGFRGRDEELFF. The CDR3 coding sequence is TGTGCCAGCGGTTTTCGCGGGAGGGATGAGGAGCTGTTTTTT. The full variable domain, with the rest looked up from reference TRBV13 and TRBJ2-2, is AAGVIQSPRHLIKEKRETATLKCYPIPRHDTVYWYQQGPGQDPQFLISFYEKMQSDKGSIPDRFSAQQFSDYHSELNMSSLELGDSALYFCASGFRGRDEELFFGEGSRLTVL.

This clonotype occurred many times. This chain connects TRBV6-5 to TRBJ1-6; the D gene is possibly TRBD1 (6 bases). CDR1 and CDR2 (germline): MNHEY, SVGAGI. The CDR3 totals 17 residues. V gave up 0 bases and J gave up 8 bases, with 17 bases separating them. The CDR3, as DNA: TGTGCCAGCAGTTACTCTAACAGGGCCCTTATGGATTCACCCCTCCACTTT. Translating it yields CASSYSNRALMDSPLHF.

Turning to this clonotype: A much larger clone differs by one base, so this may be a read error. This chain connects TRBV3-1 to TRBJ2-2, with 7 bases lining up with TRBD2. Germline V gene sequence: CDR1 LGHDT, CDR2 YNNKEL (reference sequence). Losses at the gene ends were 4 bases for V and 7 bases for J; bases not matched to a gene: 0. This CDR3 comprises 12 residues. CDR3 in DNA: TGTGCCAGCAGCCGCGGGGGCGGGGAGCTGTTTTTT. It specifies CASSRGGGELFF.

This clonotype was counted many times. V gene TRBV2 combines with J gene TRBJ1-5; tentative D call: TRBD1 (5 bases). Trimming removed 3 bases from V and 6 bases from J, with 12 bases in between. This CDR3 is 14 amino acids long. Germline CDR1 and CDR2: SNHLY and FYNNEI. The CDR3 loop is CASSERGYSQPQHF. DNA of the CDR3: TGTGCCAGCAGTGAGAGGGGATATAGTCAGCCCCAGCATTTT.